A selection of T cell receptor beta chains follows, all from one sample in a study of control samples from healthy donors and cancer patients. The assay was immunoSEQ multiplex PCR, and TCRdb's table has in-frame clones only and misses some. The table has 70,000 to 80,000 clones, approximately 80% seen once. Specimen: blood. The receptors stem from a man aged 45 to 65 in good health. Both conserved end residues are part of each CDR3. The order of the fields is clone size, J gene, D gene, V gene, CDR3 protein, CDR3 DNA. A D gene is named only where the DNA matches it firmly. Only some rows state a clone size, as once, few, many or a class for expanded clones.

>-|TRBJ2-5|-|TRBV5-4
CASSLGGSQETQYF
TGTGCCAGCAGCCTCGGAGGCAGCCAAGAGACCCAGTACTTC
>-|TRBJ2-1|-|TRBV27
CASSGGGGRYYNEQFF
TGTGCCAGCAGTGGGGGAGGCGGGCGATACTACAATGAGCAGTTCTTC
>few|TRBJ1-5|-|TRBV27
CASSFNSFNQPQHF
TGTGCCAGCAGTTTTAACAGCTTTAATCAGCCCCAGCATTTT
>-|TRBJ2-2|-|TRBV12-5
CASGLVPESGELFF
TGTGCTAGTGGTTTGGTACCCGAATCCGGGGAGCTGTTTTTT
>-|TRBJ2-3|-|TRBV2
CASSEGTLTQYF
TGTGCCAGCAGTGAAGGCACCTTAACGCAGTATTTT
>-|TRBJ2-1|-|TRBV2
CASSEEIYSGTGKYNEQFF
TGTGCCAGCAGTGAAGAAATCTATAGCGGGACAGGGAAGTACAATGAGCAGTTCTTC
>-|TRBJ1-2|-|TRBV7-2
CASSLAGPRAYGYTF
TGTGCCAGCAGCTTAGCCGGGCCCAGAGCGTATGGCTACACCTTC
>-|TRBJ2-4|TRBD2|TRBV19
CASSMDGLAGQYF
TGTGCCAGTAGTATGGATGGACTAGCGGGCCAGTACTTC
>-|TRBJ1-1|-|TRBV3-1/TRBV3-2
CASSQEWTEAFF
TGTGCCAGCAGCCAAGAATGGACTGAAGCTTTCTTT
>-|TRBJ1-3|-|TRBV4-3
CASSQDRSSSGNTIYF
TGCGCCAGCAGCCAAGATCGCAGTAGCTCTGGAAACACCATATATTTT
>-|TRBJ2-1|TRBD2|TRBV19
CASSTLGTSNNEQFF
TGTGCCAGTAGTACCCTCGGGACTAGTAACAATGAGCAGTTCTTC
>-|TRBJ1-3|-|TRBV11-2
CASSRRVGPQQISGNTIYF
TGTGCCAGCAGCCGACGGGTGGGACCCCAGCAGATCTCTGGAAACACCATATATTTT